Listed below are T cell receptor beta chains from one sample, sequenced in a study of cytotoxic CD8 clonotypes in ibrutinib-treated CLL. Only in-frame clones appear in the TCRdb table, and some are missing; sequencing was by immunoSEQ multiplex PCR. The table records hundreds of thousands of clones, 67% of them present only once. This specimen consisted of PBMCs, obtained after 36 months of ibrutinib treatment. The receptor set was obtained from a human donor with chronic lymphocytic leukemia. CDR3s leave out the opening cysteine and the closing phenylalanine or tryptophan. Not all rows give a size; the values are once, few, many and, for expanded clones, a class.

V,J,size,CDR3
TRBV27,TRBJ1-1,-,ASSPGRTYTEAF
TRBV2,TRBJ2-5,-,ASSEAGVWETQY
TRBV18,TRBJ1-5,few,ASSPPGGVGHQPQH
TRBV19,TRBJ2-7,-,ASSGEGQYEQY
TRBV27,TRBJ2-1,-,ASRERVAGSYNEQF
TRBV20-1,TRBJ2-1,-,SARDSPQQF
TRBV25-1,TRBJ2-5,-,ASTAMGGAQETQY
TRBV5-1,TRBJ2-5,-,ASSFPSMRMATETQY
TRBV27,TRBJ1-5,-,ASSDRVDQPQH
TRBV28,TRBJ1-5,-,ASRQKDGYYQPQH
TRBV7-2,TRBJ2-7,-,ASSYSAGVTYEQY
TRBV25-1,TRBJ1-1,-,ASSDNGFFDTEAF
TRBV5-6,TRBJ1-2,-,ASSYSHRGNGYT
TRBV15,TRBJ1-2,-,ATSRDLAGGVFDYGYT
TRBV2,TRBJ1-2,few,ASSDRTIYGYT
TRBV7-6,TRBJ2-3,-,ASSQLAGGPGTDTQY
TRBV5-1,TRBJ1-2,-,ASSLSGRGHYGYT
TRBV19,TRBJ1-5,once,ASSLPGVGNQPQH
TRBV10-3,TRBJ2-5,-,AIREATGSGETQY
TRBV4-3,TRBJ2-7,-,ASSQRQELTYEQY
TRBV2,TRBJ2-3,-,ASSRDRGQGDTQY
TRBV5-5,TRBJ2-3,once,ASSIDPDRTDTQY
TRBV4-1,TRBJ1-2,-,ASSQGTSSNYGYT
TRBV29-1,TRBJ2-5,-,SVEDRTGPETQY
TRBV28,TRBJ1-5,-,ASSFSSRPQH
TRBV7-9,TRBJ2-1,-,ASSLISGSVGQF
TRBV7-6,TRBJ2-2,-,ASSATLSGELF
TRBV4-2,TRBJ1-2,-,ASSQSSGTGDGYT
TRBV6-6,TRBJ2-5,once,ASRAMGGAGETQY
TRBV11-1,TRBJ2-2,-,ASSLGTETNTGELF
TRBV4-1,TRBJ1-3,-,ASSSLLVGNTIY